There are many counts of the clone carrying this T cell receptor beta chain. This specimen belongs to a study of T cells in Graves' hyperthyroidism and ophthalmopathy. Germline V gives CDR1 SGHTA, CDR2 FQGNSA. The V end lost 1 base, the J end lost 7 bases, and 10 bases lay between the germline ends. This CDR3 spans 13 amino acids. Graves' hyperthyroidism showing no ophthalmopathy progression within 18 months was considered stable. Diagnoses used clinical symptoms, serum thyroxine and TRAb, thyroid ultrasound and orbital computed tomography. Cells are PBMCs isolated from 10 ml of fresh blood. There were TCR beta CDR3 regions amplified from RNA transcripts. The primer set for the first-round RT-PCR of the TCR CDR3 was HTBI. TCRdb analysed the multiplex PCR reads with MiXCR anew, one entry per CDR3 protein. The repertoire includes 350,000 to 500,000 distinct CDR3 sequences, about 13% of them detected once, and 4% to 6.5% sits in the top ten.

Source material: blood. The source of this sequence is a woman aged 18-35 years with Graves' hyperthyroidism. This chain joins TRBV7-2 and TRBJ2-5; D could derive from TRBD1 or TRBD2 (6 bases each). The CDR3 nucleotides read TGTGCCAGCAGCTTAGTACAGGGAGGGACCCAGTACTTC. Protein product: CASSLVQGGTQYF.